The 6 T cell receptor beta chains below all came from one sample that was sequenced in a study of Ad26.COV2.S vaccination and SARS-CoV-2 variants. Treatment given: some 20 received Ad26.COV2.S at low or high dose, single or two shots; 5 received placebo; per-sample allocation not given. Sampling took place 63 days after the first vaccine or placebo injection. Libraries were prepared by immunoSEQ multiplex PCR; TCRdb keeps only in-frame clonotypes and omits some of them. This table holds roughly 320,000 clones, around 87% found once. The sequenced sample was peripheral blood, obtained in a trial of Ad26.COV2.S vaccine versus placebo. Receptors were obtained from a person between 18 and 60 years old who received the Ad26.COV2.S COVID-19 vaccine or a placebo.

The J gene is TRBJ2-1, the V gene TRBV9; 9 nucleotides align to TRBD1. V was pared by 0 bases and J by 7 bases, with 11 bases of the junction left unmatched. This CDR3 contains 17 residues. Per the germline V gene, CDR1 is SGDLS and CDR2 is YYNGEE. The CDR3 spells CASSVGVGDRGSNEQFF. The CDR3 nucleotides read TGTGCCAGCAGCGTAGGCGTAGGAGACAGGGGGTCGAATGAGCAGTTCTTC.

This clone was counted between two and nine times. The chain joins TRBV5-5 to TRBJ1-2; 8 nucleotides line up with TRBD1. The CDR3 is made up of 13 amino acids. Germline values: CDR1 SGHKS, CDR2 YYEKEE (reference sequence). With V trimmed by 4 bases and J by 5 bases, 4 bases remained unmatched. Written as DNA, the CDR3 is TGTGCCAGCAGCCAACAGGGGGAGTATGGCTACACCTTC. Translated: CASSQQGEYGYTF. The variable domain in full, completed from reference TRBV5-5 and TRBJ1-2, reads DAGVTQSPTHLIKTRGQQVTLRCSPISGHKSVSWYQQVLGQGPQFIFQYYEKEERGRGNFPDRFSARQFPNYSSELNVNALLLGDSALYLCASSQQGEYGYTFGSGTRLTVV.

J is TRBJ2-7 and V is TRBV7-6; D gene unclear. Trimming cost V 0 bases and J 0 bases, with 12 bases left between them. There are 16 residues in the CDR3. Germline lookup yields CDR1 SGHVS and CDR2 FNYEAQ. CDR3 nucleotides: TGTGCCAGCAGCTTAGCGGGTGGCAGGAGCTCCTACGAGCAGTACTTC. Its protein is CASSLAGGRSSYEQYF.

The chain combines TRBV4-2 with TRBJ1-4, with D perhaps TRBD1 (6 bases). CDR3 length: 16 amino acids. The V end was cut by 1 base, the J end by 7 bases, with 16 bases between. Germline V gene data show CDR1 as LGHNA and CDR2 as YNFKEQ. The CDR3 DNA follows: TGTGCCAGCAGCCAAGTCGGGGGGCAGGGGAGTGAAAAACTGTTTTTT. Its translation: CASSQVGGQGSEKLFF.

The genes are TRBV10-1 and TRBJ2-1; TRBD1 is a possible D gene (7 bases). Trimming removed 11 bases at V and 8 bases at J, with 28 bases between. CDR1 and CDR2 (germline): WNHNN, SYGVQD (reference sequence). The CDR3 is 16 amino acids. CDR3 sequence (DNA): TGCGCCGGCAAGGAAGAGAGGGTACAGGGGAGGTATGAGCAGTTCTTC. This gives the protein CAGKEERVQGRYEQFF.

This sequence joins TRBV4-1 and TRBJ1-6; D gene unclear. V was cut by 4 bases and J by 8 bases, with 18 bases left in between. The length of the CDR3 is 16 residues. CDR1 is MGHRA, CDR2 YSYEKL, per germline. The CDR3 coding sequence is TGCGCCAGCAGCCCTCCCCTTGGGTTCGGAGATTCACCCCTCCACTTT. Its protein is CASSPPLGFGDSPLHF.